This TCR beta chain emerged from a study of T cell repertoires in aging, cancer and after chemotherapy. Study in general: Donor ages fell into six groups from 30 or younger up to 70 or older. The full dataset contained several million TCR reads. Study outcomes and limitations: These repertoire data do not allow conclusions about immunological memory after chemotherapy. In each cancer cohort, median generation probability increased across chemotherapy, suggesting thymic output rebounded.

Multiplex touch-down PCR with TRB-A/B primers amplified rearranged V-D-J TRB sequences. TCRdb re-called the multiplex PCR reads with MiXCR, one entry per CDR3 protein. The sample holds about 6,000 distinct CDR3 sequences; roughly 23% are singletons and the top ten take around 9.7%. On this clonotype: Its antigen is currently unknown. An end of the junction differs from the germline gene, which may be a read error.

TCR beta rearrangements were amplified from peripheral blood genomic DNA. The CDR3 has 15 residues. CDR1 is SGHKS and CDR2 is YYEKEE in the germline V gene (reference sequence). What was sequenced was blood. The chain has TRBV5-5 and TRBJ1-3; D not resolved. The source of this sequence is a human donor in good health. CDR3 DNA sequence: TGCGCCAGCAGCTTGTTCCCGGACTCTGGAAACACCATATATTTT. Encoded protein: CASSLFPDSGNTIYF.